Following are 2 T cell receptor beta chains from one sample sequenced in a study of shared clonotypes between healthy human individuals (dated by TCRdb to 2018 to 2021). CD8 naive samples were CD45RO-negative cells positively selected for CCR7, giving a CD45RA+CCR7+ population that excluded TemRA cells. The protocol used for the library was the immunoSEQ multiplex PCR assay. Drawn from immuneACCESS, this table holds only the in-frame rearrangements with V and J called that TCRdb kept. Clones are partly lost; checked studies trace under half to an unresolved V gene and leave the rest unexplained. The sample data list 1.5 million to 2.5 million clones, and less than 95% of these were observed just once. 0.95% to 1.5% of the sample goes to the ten largest clones. The sequenced sample consisted of naive CD8+ T cells sorted from blood. The sample's cell subset or site label is to be understood as: CD45RA+CCR7+. The receptors originated from a man between 18 and 35 years old in good health.

The CDR3 nucleotides read TGTGCCAGCAGCACGTCTAGCGGGTCTGACAATGAGCAGTTCTTC. Amino acids: CASSTSSGSDNEQFF. The chain couples TRBV7-8 to TRBJ2-1; 8 bases agree with TRBD2. The CDR3 contains 15 residues. CDR1 is SGHVS and CDR2 is FQNEAQ in the germline V gene. The ends lost 5 bases at V and 5 bases at J; junction bases unmatched: 8.

V is TRBV30 and J is TRBJ2-3, with 10 bases lining up with TRBD2. The CDR3 has 14 residues. Germline V gives CDR1 GTSNPN, CDR2 SVGIG (reference sequence). The V gene end was trimmed by 4 bases and the J gene end by 2 bases; junction bases not matched to a gene: 3. This chain's CDR3 is CAWTSGRDTDTQYF. DNA for the CDR3: TGTGCCTGGACAAGCGGGAGGGACACAGATACGCAGTATTTT.